One sample yielded the 13 T cell receptor beta chains listed below, sequenced in a study of immune evolution from preneoplasia to lung adenocarcinoma. TCRdb's table, derived via immunoSEQ multiplex PCR, lists solely in-frame clones and lacks some. This table has over 3,500 clones, about nine tenths appearing once. The sequenced sample consisted of FFPE invasive lung adenocarcinoma tissue. These receptors were collected from a person aged 45 to 59 with lung adenocarcinoma.

Details on this clone: At one of its ends the junction is not consistent with the germline gene, which may arise from a read error. V is TRBV7-7 and J is TRBJ1-1, with D tentatively TRBD1 (5 bases). Germline V gene lookup returns CDR1 SSHAT and CDR2 FNYEAQ (reference sequence). The CDR3 length is 15 residues. The CDR3 DNA reads as TGTGCTAGCAAGATTCCCCTTCAGGGATTCACTGAAGCTTTCTTT. Residues: CASKIPLQGFTEAFF.

V gene TRBV2 combines with J gene TRBJ1-5; D ambiguous. Germline values: CDR1 SNHLY, CDR2 FYNNEI. Trimming removed 6 bases from V and 7 bases from J, with 16 bases in between. The CDR3 is made up of 14 amino acids. In nucleotides, the CDR3 is TGTGCCAGCAGGGCGGACTGGGCTGGGCAGCCCCAGCATTTT. It encodes CASRADWAGQPQHF.

This chain joins TRBV28 and TRBJ2-2; D perhaps matches TRBD2 (6 bases). Trimming shortened V by 5 bases and J by 7 bases, and 8 bases separated the two germline ends. The CDR3 runs 12 residues. CDR1 and CDR2 from the germline V gene are MDHEN and SYDVKM. CDR3 bases: TGTGCCAGCAGTGGAGGGTACGGGGAGCTGTTTTTT. It translates to CASSGGYGELFF. The variable domain in full, with the rest retrieved from reference TRBV28 and TRBJ2-2, is DVKVTQSSRYLVKRTGEKVFLECVQDMDHENMFWYRQDPGLGLRLIYFSYDVKMKEKGDIPEGYSVSREKKERFSLILESASTNQTSMYLCASSGGYGELFFGEGSRLTVL.

The V gene is TRBV5-1, the J gene TRBJ2-2; the match to TRBD2 covers 8 bases. Germline V CDR1 and CDR2: SGHRS, YFSETQ. V trimming: 2 bases; J trimming: 0 bases; junction bases outside the gene matches: 9. This CDR3 contains 18 residues. CDR3 bases: TGCGCCAGCAGCTTCCATGGTGCGGGGGGCACGAACACCGGGGAGCTGTTTTTT. Translating it yields CASSFHGAGGTNTGELFF. Full variable domain (missing parts from reference TRBV5-1 and TRBJ2-2): KAGVTQTPRYLIKTRGQQVTLSCSPISGHRSVSWYQQTPGQGLQFLFEYFSETQRNKGNFPGRFSGRQFSNSRSEMNVSTLELGDSALYLCASSFHGAGGTNTGELFFGEGSRLTVL.

This sequence joins TRBV21-1 and TRBJ1-2; the listed D gene, TRBD1, was not tested against the DNA. TRBV21-1 is a known pseudogene. The CDR3 has 12 residues. The CDR3 DNA is TGTGCCAGCGGGTTAAGGGGAAGCGGCTACACCTTC. Translated: CASGLRGSGYTF.

V is TRBV5-1 and J is TRBJ2-3; possible D gene TRBD2, 5 bases. CDR1 SGHRS and CDR2 YFSETQ come from the germline V gene. The CDR3 contains 16 residues. The ends were cut back, 0 bases at V and 1 base at J, with 12 bases in the middle. The CDR3 is CASSLGGNSGTDTQYF. The CDR3 bases are TGCGCCAGCAGCTTGGGAGGGAATAGTGGCACAGATACGCAGTATTTT.

This clone was seen only once. This chain uses TRBV6-5 with TRBJ1-2; D ambiguous. V lost 0 bases to trimming and J lost 0 bases, with 5 bases between them. Germline CDR1 reads MNHEY; CDR2 reads SVGAGI. There are 14 residues in the CDR3. The CDR3 reads CASSYSGANYGYTF. DNA of the CDR3: TGTGCCAGCAGTTACTCCGGGGCTAACTATGGCTACACCTTC.

The gene calls are TRBV5-4 and TRBJ1-2, with D unclear. This CDR3 spans 14 amino acids. Germline CDR1 reads SGHNT; CDR2 reads YYREEE (reference sequence). The V and J ends lost 5 bases and 5 bases respectively, with 16 bases between them. CDR3 sequence: CASSPTGGAYGYTF. CDR3 sequence (DNA): TGTGCCAGCAGTCCCACGGGAGGAGCGTATGGCTACACCTTC.

The V gene is TRBV29-1, the J gene TRBJ2-3; 7 nucleotides line up with TRBD2. J gave up 0 bases and V 0 bases, and 3 bases lay outside the gene matches. CDR1 is SQVTM, CDR2 ANQGSEA, per germline. The CDR3 spans 15 residues. The CDR3 nucleotides are TGCAGCGTTGAAGATCGGGGAGGGAGCACAGATACGCAGTATTTT. Encoded protein: CSVEDRGGSTDTQYF.

This chain links TRBV30 with TRBJ1-4; D is uncertain. Trimming removed 3 bases from V and 7 bases from J, with 15 bases in between. The CDR3 consists of 14 residues. CDR1 GTSNPN and CDR2 SVGIG come from the germline V gene (reference sequence). The CDR3 DNA is TGTGCCTGGAGATCGGACCTTGGGAGTGAAAAACTGTTTTTT. This codes for CAWRSDLGSEKLFF.

This sequence joins TRBV13 and TRBJ1-2, with D tentatively TRBD1 (6 bases). V gave up 1 base and J gave up 7 bases, with 25 bases separating them. CDR1 PRHDT and CDR2 FYEKMQ come from the germline V gene (reference sequence). This CDR3 has 18 residues. The CDR3 spells CASSLEVRLGRGLSGYTF. The CDR3 bases are TGTGCCAGCAGCTTAGAAGTCCGTCTGGGCAGGGGACTTTCTGGCTACACCTTC.

This chain uses TRBV5-1 with TRBJ1-2; D is undetermined. The CDR3 length is 13 residues. The germline V gene has CDR1 SGHRS and CDR2 YFSETQ. The V end lost 6 bases, the J end lost 4 bases, and 13 bases lay between the germline ends. The CDR3 spells CASTPDTGYGYTF. DNA for the CDR3: TGCGCCAGCACCCCCGACACCGGCTATGGCTACACCTTC. The full variable domain, rest sourced from reference TRBV5-1 and TRBJ1-2, is KAGVTQTPRYLIKTRGQQVTLSCSPISGHRSVSWYQQTPGQGLQFLFEYFSETQRNKGNFPGRFSGRQFSNSRSEMNVSTLELGDSALYLCASTPDTGYGYTFGSGTRLTVV.

The V and J genes are TRBV5-1 and TRBJ2-7, with 9 bases fitting TRBD1. Germline V gene sequence: CDR1 SGHRS, CDR2 YFSETQ. Trimming at V came to 0 bases and at J to 1 base, leaving 2 bases not matched to a gene. This CDR3 has 15 amino acids. In DNA, the CDR3 is TGCGCCAGCAGCTTGGCCGGGACAGGGTCCTACGAGCAGTACTTC. This encodes CASSLAGTGSYEQYF.